A selection of T cell receptor beta chains follows, all from one sample in a study of vaccination effects on CD4 cells after COVID-19. Sequencing was performed with immunoSEQ multiplex PCR; in TCRdb, only in-frame clones are kept and a portion is missing. The repertoire has roughly 27,000 clones, about four fifths of them found once; the top ten carry 1.4%. No antigen is known for these receptors. Sequencing used CD4+ T cells from PBMCs cultured with HCoV-NL63 spike peptides, obtained after COVID-19 vaccination. All receptors come from a human donor who received a COVID-19 vaccine. Some clones in this sample may be carry-over from other donors' samples. Each CDR3 is given with its conserved first and last residue. Fields, in order: D gene, clone size, V gene, J gene, CDR3 length, CDR3 DNA, CDR3 protein. The D gene is left open where the match is weak. Rows may omit the clone size; those that give it use once, few, many or a size class.

.	.	TRBV6-1	TRBJ1-2	12	TGTGCCAGCAGTGAAGCCAACTATGGCTACACCTTC	CASSEANYGYTF
TRBD1	.	TRBV28	TRBJ2-5	16	TGTGCCAGCAGTGCTCGGACAGGGGCGGCCCAAGAGACCCAGTACTTC	CASSARTGAAQETQYF
.	.	TRBV6-1	TRBJ1-2	15	TGTGCCAGCAGTGAAGCTCAGGGAGGTCCTGAAGGCTACACCTTC	CASSEAQGGPEGYTF
.	.	TRBV13	TRBJ1-4	14	TGTGCCAGCAGCCTCCGGGACAAGGGAGAAAAACTGTTTTTT	CASSLRDKGEKLFF
TRBD1	.	TRBV7-9	TRBJ1-4	15	TGTGCCAGCAGCTTAGGACAGGGCGGTTCGGAAAAACTGTTTTTT	CASSLGQGGSEKLFF
.	.	TRBV5-5	TRBJ2-3	14	TGTGCCAGCAGCTTGGCCGAACAGGGAGATACGCAGTATTTT	CASSLAEQGDTQYF
TRBD2	.	TRBV19	TRBJ2-2	18	TGTGCCAGTAGTATGAGGGGACTAGCGGGGGCAAACACCGGGGAGCTGTTTTTT	CASSMRGLAGANTGELFF
TRBD1	.	TRBV11-1	TRBJ1-2	14	TGTGCCAGCAGCTCCGGACAGGGGGCCTCTGGCTACACCTTC	CASSSGQGASGYTF
.	.	TRBV6-2/TRBV6-3	TRBJ1-5	16	TGTGCCAGCAGTTACCAGACTGACAGTAGCAATCAGCCCCAGCATTTT	CASSYQTDSSNQPQHF
.	.	TRBV9	TRBJ1-2	14	TGTGCCAGCAGTAAACAAAGGGCTAACTATGGCTACACCTTC	CASSKQRANYGYTF
.	.	TRBV10-2	TRBJ2-3	16	TGCGCCAGCAGTGACCCCGGGATTCCGAAGTTGGATACGCAGTATTTT	CASSDPGIPKLDTQYF
.	.	TRBV4-2	TRBJ1-5	15	TGTGCCAGCAGCCAAGACGAACTCAGGGTTCAGCCCCAGCATTTT	CASSQDELRVQPQHF
.	few	TRBV18	TRBJ1-6	15	TGTGCCAGCTCACCTGCAGGGAACTCCAGGTCACCCCTCCACTTT	CASSPAGNSRSPLHF
TRBD1	.	TRBV5-1	TRBJ1-6	17	TGCGCCAGCAGTCTAGGGGGACAGTCGAAAACAAATTCACCCCTCCACTTT	CASSLGGQSKTNSPLHF
TRBD1	.	TRBV18	TRBJ1-2	15	TGTGCCAGCTCATCCTCAGGGGGCCCGACCTATGGCTACACCTTC	CASSSSGGPTYGYTF
.	few	TRBV3-1/TRBV3-2	TRBJ2-5	14	TGTGCCAGCAGAAGGATGGACAGTCAAGAGACCCAGTACTTC	CASRRMDSQETQYF
TRBD1	.	TRBV6-6	TRBJ2-3	15	TGTGCCAGCCACTCTACGGGACAGGGGGCAGATACGCAGTATTTT	CASHSTGQGADTQYF